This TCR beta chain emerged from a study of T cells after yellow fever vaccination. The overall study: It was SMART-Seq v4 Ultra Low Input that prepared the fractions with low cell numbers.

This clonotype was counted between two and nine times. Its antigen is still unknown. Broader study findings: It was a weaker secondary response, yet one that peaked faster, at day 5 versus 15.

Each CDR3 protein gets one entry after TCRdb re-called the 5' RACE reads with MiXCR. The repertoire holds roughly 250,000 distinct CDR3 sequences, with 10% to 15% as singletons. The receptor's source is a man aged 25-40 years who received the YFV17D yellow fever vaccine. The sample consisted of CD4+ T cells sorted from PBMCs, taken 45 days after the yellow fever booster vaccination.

CDR3: CASSLSGTRYEQYF. The CDR3 DNA is TGTGCCAGCAGCTTAAGCGGGACCCGCTACGAGCAGTACTTC. J is TRBJ2-7 and V is TRBV7-2; 7 nucleotides match TRBD2. J was trimmed by 3 bases and V by 2 bases; bases with no gene match: 4. Germline CDR1 reads SGHTA; CDR2 reads FQGNSA. The CDR3 loop spans 14 amino acids. Full variable domain (remainder filled in from reference TRBV7-2 and TRBJ2-7): GAGVSQSPSNKVTEKGKDVELRCDPISGHTALYWYRQSLGQGLEFLIYFQGNSAPDKSGLPSDRFSAERTGGSVSTLTIQRTQQEDSAVYLCASSLSGTRYEQYFGPGTRLTVT.